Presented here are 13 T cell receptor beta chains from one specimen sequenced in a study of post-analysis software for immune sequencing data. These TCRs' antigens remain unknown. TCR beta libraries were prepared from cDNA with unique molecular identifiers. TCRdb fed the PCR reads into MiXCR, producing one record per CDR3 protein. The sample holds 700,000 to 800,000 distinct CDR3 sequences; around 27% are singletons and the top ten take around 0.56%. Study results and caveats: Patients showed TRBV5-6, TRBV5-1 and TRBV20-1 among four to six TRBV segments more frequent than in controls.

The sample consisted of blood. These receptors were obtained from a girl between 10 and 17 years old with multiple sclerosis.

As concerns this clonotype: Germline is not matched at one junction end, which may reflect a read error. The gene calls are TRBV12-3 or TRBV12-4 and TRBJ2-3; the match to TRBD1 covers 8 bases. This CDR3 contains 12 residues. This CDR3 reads CALSGGTDAQYF. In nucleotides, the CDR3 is TGTGCCCTGTCAGGGGGCACAGATGCGCAGTATTTT.

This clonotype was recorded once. The chain's CDR3 is CASSLQDRNTGELFF. The CDR3 nucleotides are TGCGCCAGCAGCCTCCAGGACAGGAACACCGGGGAGCTGTTTTTT. V usage is TRBV4-1 and J usage is TRBJ2-2, with a weak D call TRBD1 (6 bases). This CDR3 spans 15 amino acids. Trimming took off 4 bases at V and 1 base at J, with 10 bases between the two ends. The germline V gene has CDR1 MGHRA and CDR2 YSYEKL.

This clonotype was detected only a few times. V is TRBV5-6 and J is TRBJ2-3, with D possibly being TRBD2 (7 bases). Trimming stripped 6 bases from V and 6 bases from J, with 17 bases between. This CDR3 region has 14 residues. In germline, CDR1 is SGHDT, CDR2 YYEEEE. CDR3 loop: CASTQPGGADTQYF. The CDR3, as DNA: TGTGCCAGCACCCAACCGGGGGGCGCGGATACGCAGTATTTT.

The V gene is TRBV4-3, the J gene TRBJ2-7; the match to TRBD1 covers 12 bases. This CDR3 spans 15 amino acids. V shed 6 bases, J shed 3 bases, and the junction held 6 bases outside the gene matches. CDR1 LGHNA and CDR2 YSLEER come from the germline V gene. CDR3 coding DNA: TGCGCCAGCAGGGAAGGGACAGGGGGCTTCTACGAGCAGTACTTC. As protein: CASREGTGGFYEQYF.

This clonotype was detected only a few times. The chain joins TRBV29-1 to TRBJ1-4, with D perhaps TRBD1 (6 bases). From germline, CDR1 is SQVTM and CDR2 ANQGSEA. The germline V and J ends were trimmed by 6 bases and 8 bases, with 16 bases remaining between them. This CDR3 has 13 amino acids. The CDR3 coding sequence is TGCAGCGTCACGGAACAGGGACACGAAAAACTGTTTTTT. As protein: CSVTEQGHEKLFF.

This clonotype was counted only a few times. The CDR3 loop is CSVRGGTGQETQYF. The CDR3 DNA reads TGCAGCGTTAGGGGGGGGACAGGGCAAGAGACCCAGTACTTC. The chain joins TRBV29-1 to TRBJ2-5; 9 nucleotides align to TRBD1. Trimming removed 5 bases from V and 2 bases from J; junction bases left unmatched: 6. The CDR3 loop spans 14 amino acids. Germline CDR1 is SQVTM and CDR2 is ANQGSEA.

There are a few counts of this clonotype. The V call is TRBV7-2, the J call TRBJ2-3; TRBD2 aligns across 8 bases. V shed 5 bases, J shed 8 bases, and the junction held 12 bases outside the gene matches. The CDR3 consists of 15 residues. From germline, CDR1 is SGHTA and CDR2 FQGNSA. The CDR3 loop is CASSPLGGADLTQYF. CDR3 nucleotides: TGTGCCAGCAGCCCCCTCGGGGGGGCCGACCTTACGCAGTATTTT.

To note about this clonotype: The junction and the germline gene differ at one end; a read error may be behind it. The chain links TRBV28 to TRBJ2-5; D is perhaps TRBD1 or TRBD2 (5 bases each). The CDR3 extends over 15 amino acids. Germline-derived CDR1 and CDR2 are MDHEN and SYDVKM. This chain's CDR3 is CASSWVGRAEETQYF. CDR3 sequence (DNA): TGTGCCAGCAGCTGGGTGGGACGGGCTGAAGAAACCCAGTACTTC.

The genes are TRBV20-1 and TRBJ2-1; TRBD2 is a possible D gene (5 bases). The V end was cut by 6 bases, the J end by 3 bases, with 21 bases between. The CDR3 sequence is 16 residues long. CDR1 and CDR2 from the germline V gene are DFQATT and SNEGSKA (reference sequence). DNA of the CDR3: TGCAGTGCCGAACTAGAACCCCGCGCGGTCTACAATGAGCAGTTCTTC. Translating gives CSAELEPRAVYNEQFF.

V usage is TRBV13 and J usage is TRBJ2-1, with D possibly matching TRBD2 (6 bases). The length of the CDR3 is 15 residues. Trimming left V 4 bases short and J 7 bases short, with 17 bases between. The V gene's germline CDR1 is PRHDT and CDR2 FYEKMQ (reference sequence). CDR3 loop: CASSSTGGVRNEQFF. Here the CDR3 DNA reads TGTGCCAGCAGCTCGACCGGGGGAGTGAGGAATGAGCAGTTCTTC.

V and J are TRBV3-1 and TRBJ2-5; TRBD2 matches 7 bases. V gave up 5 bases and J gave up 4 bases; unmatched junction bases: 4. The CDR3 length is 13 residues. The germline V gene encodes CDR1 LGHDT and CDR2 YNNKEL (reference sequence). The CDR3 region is CASSAGRRETQYF. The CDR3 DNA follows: TGTGCCAGCAGCGCCGGGAGGAGAGAGACCCAGTACTTC.

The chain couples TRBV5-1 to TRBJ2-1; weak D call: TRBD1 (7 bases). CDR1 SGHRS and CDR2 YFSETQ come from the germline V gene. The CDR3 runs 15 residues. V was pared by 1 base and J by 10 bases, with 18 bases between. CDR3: CASSLTQGGRGEQFF. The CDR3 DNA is TGCGCCAGCAGCTTGACCCAGGGGGGACGGGGGGAGCAGTTCTTC.

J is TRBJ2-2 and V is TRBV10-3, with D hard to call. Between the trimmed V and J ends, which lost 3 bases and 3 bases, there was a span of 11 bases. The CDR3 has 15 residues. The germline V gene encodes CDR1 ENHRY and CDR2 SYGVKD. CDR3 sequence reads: CAISERGLDTGELFF. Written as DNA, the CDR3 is TGTGCCATCAGTGAACGTGGGCTGGACACCGGGGAGCTGTTTTTT.